This entry is about one TCR beta chain. Its specificity is not known. The sample is drawn from a study of cytomegalovirus exposure and HLA in healthy donors. Study-wide results and limits: As immune exposure information, only CMV serostatus was available. One later analysis reportedly identified an Asian-associated ancestry cluster that showed fewer N-insertions than the approximately 700-donor mean.

This CDR3 is built from 13 residues. The ends were cut back, 5 bases at V and 7 bases at J, with 13 bases in the middle. CDR1 and CDR2 (germline): SGHTA, FQGNSA. Participants comprised healthy donors of bone marrow. The PCR was carried out with 60 Vbeta primers and 13 Jbeta primers. Generated by immunoSEQ multiplex PCR, the TCRdb table keeps only in-frame clones and is missing some. The sample yields under 200,000 clones, approximately 80% seen once. This chain connects TRBV7-2 to TRBJ2-3; D not certain. The receptor comes from a man in his sixties in good health and CMV-seronegative. Specimen: PBMCs. The CDR3 reads CASSPTPGYTQYF. CDR3 nucleotides: TGTGCCAGCAGCCCGACACCCGGATATACGCAGTATTTT.